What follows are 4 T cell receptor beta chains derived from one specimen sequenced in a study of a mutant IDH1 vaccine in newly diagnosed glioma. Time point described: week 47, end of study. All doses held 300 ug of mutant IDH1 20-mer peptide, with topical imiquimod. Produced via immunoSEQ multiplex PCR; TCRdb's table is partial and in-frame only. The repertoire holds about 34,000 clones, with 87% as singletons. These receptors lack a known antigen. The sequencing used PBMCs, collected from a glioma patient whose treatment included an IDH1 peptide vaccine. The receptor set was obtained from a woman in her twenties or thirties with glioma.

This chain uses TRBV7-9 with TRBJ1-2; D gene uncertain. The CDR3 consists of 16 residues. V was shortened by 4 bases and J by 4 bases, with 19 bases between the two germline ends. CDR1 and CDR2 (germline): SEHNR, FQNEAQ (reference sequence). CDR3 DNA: TGTGCCAGCAGCTCTAAAGGGCTGCCAGCGGCCTATGGCTACACCTTC. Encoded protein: CASSSKGLPAAYGYTF.

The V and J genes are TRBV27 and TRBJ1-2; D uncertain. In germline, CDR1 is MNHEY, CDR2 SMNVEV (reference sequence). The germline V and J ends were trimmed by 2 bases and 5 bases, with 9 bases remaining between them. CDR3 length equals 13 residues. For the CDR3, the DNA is TGTGCCAGCAGTTTAGGCAGATTATATGGCTACACCTTC. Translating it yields CASSLGRLYGYTF.

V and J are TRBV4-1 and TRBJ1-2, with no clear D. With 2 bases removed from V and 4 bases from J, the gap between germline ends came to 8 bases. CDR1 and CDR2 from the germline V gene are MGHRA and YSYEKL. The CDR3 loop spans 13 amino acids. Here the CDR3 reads CASSQTVPYGYTF. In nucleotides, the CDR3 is TGCGCCAGCAGCCAAACAGTGCCCTATGGCTACACCTTC.

CDR3 sequence reads: CASSFLSRETQYF. CDR3 sequence (DNA): TGTGCCAGCAGCTTTTTAAGTCGAGAGACCCAGTACTTC. The chain couples TRBV5-6 to TRBJ2-5; no definite D call. Germline V gives CDR1 SGHDT, CDR2 YYEEEE. The length of the CDR3 is 13 residues. The V end lost 2 bases, the J end lost 4 bases, and 9 bases lay between the germline ends. Based on the CDR3 plus reference TRBV5-6 and TRBJ2-5, the full variable domain is DAGVTQSPTHLIKTRGQQVTLRCSPKSGHDTVSWYQQALGQGPQFIFQYYEEEERQRGNFPDRFSGHQFPNYSSELNVNALLLGDSALYLCASSFLSRETQYFGPGTRLLVL.